One sample yielded the 11 T cell receptor beta chains listed below, sequenced in a study of Graves' ophthalmopathy and Graves' hyperthyroidism. Beta-chain TCR CDR3 regions were amplified from RNA transcripts. Second-round multiplex PCR came after first-round RT-PCR with HTBI primers. TCRdb recomputed calls from the multiplex PCR reads with MiXCR, one row per CDR3 protein. In the table there are about 400,000 distinct CDR3 sequences, approximately 15% of which are singletons. The source material was peripheral blood. The receptors derive from a woman aged 18 to 35 with stable Graves' hyperthyroidism.

In this sample, this clonotype turned up many times. The gene calls are TRBV12-3 or TRBV12-4 and TRBJ1-2; D unresolved. The ends were cut back, 2 bases at V and 6 bases at J, with 7 bases in the middle. The CDR3 totals 12 residues. DNA of the CDR3: TGTGCCAGCAGTTTAAGTCGGGATGGCTACACCTTC. Its translation is CASSLSRDGYTF.

This clonotype has ten or more counts. The chain couples TRBV6-5 to TRBJ1-6, with D unclear. The CDR3 is 14 amino acids. Germline assignment: CDR1 MNHEY and CDR2 SVGAGI. V dropped 0 bases and J dropped 7 bases, with 7 bases sitting between them. CDR3 nucleotide sequence: TGTGCCAGCAGTTACTCGGGGTTAAATTCACCCCTCCACTTT. Its protein product is CASSYSGLNSPLHF.

This clonotype was seen at least ten times. For the CDR3, the DNA is TGCGCCAGCAGCCCCGGACAGGTTAACTATGGCTACACCTTC. It encodes CASSPGQVNYGYTF. The rearrangement uses TRBV5-1 and TRBJ1-2, with TRBD1 matching over 7 bases. Losses at the gene ends were 4 bases for V and 1 base for J; bases not matched to a gene: 4. The germline V gene has CDR1 SGHRS and CDR2 YFSETQ. The CDR3 totals 14 residues. The whole variable domain, filled in from reference TRBV5-1 and TRBJ1-2, reads KAGVTQTPRYLIKTRGQQVTLSCSPISGHRSVSWYQQTPGQGLQFLFEYFSETQRNKGNFPGRFSGRQFSNSRSEMNVSTLELGDSALYLCASSPGQVNYGYTFGSGTRLTVV.

The chain employs TRBV12-3 or TRBV12-4 and TRBJ2-7; D is undetermined. The CDR3 covers 11 residues. V was clipped by 4 bases and J by 3 bases, with 4 bases between them. The CDR3 nucleotides read TGTGCCAGCAGTTCAGGCTACGAGCAGTACGTC. As protein: CASSSGYEQYV.

This clonotype was picked up many times. The V gene is TRBV28, the J gene TRBJ1-6; 10 bases are shared with TRBD1. CDR1 is MDHEN, CDR2 SYDVKM, per germline. This CDR3 comprises 16 residues. V lost 5 bases, J lost 6 bases, and 7 bases stayed unmatched. The CDR3 DNA reads TGTGCCAGCAGTCCAACTAGGGACAGGGGTAATTCACCCCTCCACTTT. It is translated as CASSPTRDRGNSPLHF. Based on the CDR3 plus reference TRBV28 and TRBJ1-6, the full variable domain is DVKVTQSSRYLVKRTGEKVFLECVQDMDHENMFWYRQDPGLGLRLIYFSYDVKMKEKGDIPEGYSVSREKKERFSLILESASTNQTSMYLCASSPTRDRGNSPLHFGNGTRLTVT.

This clonotype was detected many times. This chain links TRBV2 with TRBJ1-6; 7 nucleotides match TRBD1. Losses at the gene ends were 7 bases for V and 11 bases for J; bases not matched to a gene: 14. The germline CDR1 and CDR2 sequences are SNHLY and FYNNEI. The CDR3 is 15 residues long. DNA of the CDR3: TGTGCCAGCACCCACCGGGACAGAGTCGCGGCACCCCTCCACTTT. Protein sequence: CASTHRDRVAAPLHF. Complete variable domain (other parts from reference TRBV2 and TRBJ1-6): EPEVTQTPSHQVTQMGQEVILRCVPISNHLYFYWYRQILGQKVEFLVSFYNNEISEKSEIFDDQFSVERPDGSNFTLKIRSTKLEDSAMYFCASTHRDRVAAPLHFGNGTRLTVT.

There are many counts of this clonotype. The chain carries TRBV7-3 and TRBJ2-2, with D possibly being TRBD1 or TRBD2 (6 bases each). V lost 3 bases, J lost 6 bases, and 11 bases lay in between. The CDR3 consists of 14 residues. Germline CDR1 is SGHTA and CDR2 is FQGTGA. The CDR3 spells CASSFGGGAGELFF. The CDR3 region has the DNA TGTGCCAGCAGCTTCGGGGGCGGGGCCGGGGAGCTGTTTTTT.

This clonotype was counted many times. The V and J genes are TRBV10-3 and TRBJ1-6; 8 nucleotides agree with TRBD1. This CDR3 contains 14 residues. Per germline, CDR1 ENHRY and CDR2 SYGVKD. Trimming at V came to 10 bases and at J to 5 bases, leaving 7 bases not matched to a gene. DNA of the CDR3: TGTGCCAGTTGGGCGGGACAGGATAATTCACCCCTCCACTTT. Translating it yields CASWAGQDNSPLHF.

The sample holds many counts of this clonotype. V and J are TRBV6-1 and TRBJ2-3; D may match TRBD1 or TRBD2 (5 bases each). Trimming removed 4 bases from V and 5 bases from J, with 19 bases in between. CDR1 and CDR2 (germline): MNHNS, SASEGT. The CDR3 loop spans 16 amino acids. The CDR3, as DNA: TGTGCCAGCAGTGGACTCCTGACAGCGGTCGAAGATACGCAGTATTTT. This encodes CASSGLLTAVEDTQYF.

This clonotype has a handful of counts. V is TRBV4-2 and J is TRBJ1-2, with 8 nucleotides matching TRBD1. The germline CDR1 and CDR2 sequences are LGHNA and YNFKEQ. V lost 3 bases, J lost 4 bases, and 10 bases stayed unmatched. The CDR3 is 16 residues long. CDR3 coding DNA: TGTGCCAGCAGCCAGCCACCGGGACAGGTCTTCTATGGCTACACCTTC. Its protein product is CASSQPPGQVFYGYTF.

There are many counts of this clonotype. The chain employs TRBV6-5 and TRBJ1-1, with 7 bases matching TRBD1. This CDR3 has 12 residues. Germline V gene sequence: CDR1 MNHEY, CDR2 SVGAGI. With V trimmed by 9 bases and J by 1 base, 2 bases remained unmatched. CDR3 in amino acids: CASQGGNTEAFF. CDR3 bases: TGTGCCAGTCAGGGGGGGAACACTGAAGCTTTCTTT.